This T cell receptor beta chain is from a study of control samples from healthy donors and cancer patients. Profiling relied on immunoSEQ multiplex PCR, and the TCRdb table lists in-frame clones only, not all of them. Reported are about 190,000 clones; the ten largest clones contain roughly 2%. Sequenced sample: blood. This receptor was taken from a woman between 25 and 40 years old in good health.

CDR3 amino acids: CASSPDRPITPNTGELFF. The CDR3 DNA sequence: TGTGCCAGCAGTCCCGACAGACCCATCACCCCGAACACCGGGGAGCTGTTTTTT. V and J are TRBV27 and TRBJ2-2, with TRBD1 as a possible D gene (5 bases). This CDR3 comprises 18 residues. V lost 5 bases and J lost 0, with 19 bases in between. Per the germline V gene, CDR1 is MNHEY and CDR2 is SMNVEV (reference sequence).